The 9 T cell receptor beta chains in this list originate from one sample, sequenced in a study of shared clonotypes between healthy human individuals. TCRdb's copy holds only in-frame clones and misses some; the assay was immunoSEQ multiplex PCR. Of roughly 2.6 million clones in the sample, around 94% were seen once. The sequencing sample was made of naive CD4+ T cells sorted from blood. Stated subset: CD45RA+ positively selected. The receptors derive from a young man in good health.

The genes are TRBV4-2 and TRBJ2-4; 15 bases match TRBD2. CDR1 is LGHNA, CDR2 YNFKEQ, per germline. CDR3 size: 19 residues. V trimming: 5 bases; J trimming: 0 bases; junction bases outside the gene matches: 8. CDR3 protein: CASSSWTSGRVLAKNIQYF. The CDR3 bases are TGTGCCAGCAGCTCTTGGACTAGCGGGAGGGTACTAGCCAAAAACATTCAGTACTTC.

The table lists this clone with a count of one. The chain employs TRBV5-1 and TRBJ2-5; D is possibly TRBD1 (6 bases). In germline, CDR1 is SGHRS, CDR2 YFSETQ. The CDR3 spans 13 residues. Trimming took 1 base from V and 7 from J, leaving 11 bases between them. The CDR3 region has the DNA TGCGCCAGCAGCTTGTCACCAGGGGCGACCCAGTACTTC. It is translated as CASSLSPGATQYF.

The V gene is TRBV6-5, the J gene TRBJ2-2; D remains unclear. Per germline, CDR1 MNHEY and CDR2 SVGAGI. The CDR3 has 13 amino acids. Trimming left V 6 bases short and J 7 bases short, with 12 bases between. The CDR3 DNA reads as TGTGCCAGCAGCCGCTCGGAACGCGGGGAGCTGTTTTTT. This sequence encodes CASSRSERGELFF.

V usage is TRBV7-3 and J usage is TRBJ2-2; the D is unclear. Trimming removed 5 bases at V and 1 base at J, with 5 bases between. The CDR3 has 13 residues. The germline gives CDR1 SGHTA, CDR2 FQGTGA. Here the CDR3 reads CASSPKNTGELFF. The CDR3 region has the DNA TGTGCCAGCAGCCCTAAGAACACCGGGGAGCTGTTTTTT. Full variable domain (rest looked up from reference TRBV7-3 and TRBJ2-2): GAGVSQTPSNKVTEKGKYVELRCDPISGHTALYWYRQSLGQGPEFLIYFQGTGAADDSGLPNDRFFAVRPEGSVSTLKIQRTERGDSAVYLCASSPKNTGELFFGEGSRLTVL.

The chain combines TRBV7-2 with TRBJ1-2; a possible D gene is TRBD1 (5 bases). Germline V lookup: CDR1 SGHTA, CDR2 FQGNSA. Trimming pared 6 bases from V and 3 bases from J, leaving 14 bases between. The CDR3 sequence is 14 residues long. The CDR3 region is CASSLTRDDYGYTF. As DNA, the CDR3 is TGTGCCAGCAGTCTAACCAGGGATGACTATGGCTACACCTTC.

The DNA of the CDR3 is TGTGCCAGTAGTATAGTCCAGGGTCGGGAGCTGTTTTTT. It codes for CASSIVQGRELFF. The chain carries TRBV19 and TRBJ2-2; weak D call: TRBD1 (5 bases). There are 13 residues in the CDR3. CDR1 is LNHDA and CDR2 is SQIVND in the germline V gene (reference sequence). V was trimmed by 1 base and J by 9 bases, leaving 9 bases between them.

The V and J genes are TRBV28 and TRBJ1-1; perhaps TRBD1 as D (5 bases). Trimming shortened V by 7 bases and J by 0 bases, and 9 bases separated the two germline ends. The CDR3 has 13 residues. The germline V gene has CDR1 MDHEN and CDR2 SYDVKM. The CDR3 sequence is CASKTAMNTEAFF. CDR3 bases: TGTGCCAGCAAGACAGCCATGAACACTGAAGCTTTCTTT. Based on the CDR3 plus reference TRBV28 and TRBJ1-1, the full variable domain is DVKVTQSSRYLVKRTGEKVFLECVQDMDHENMFWYRQDPGLGLRLIYFSYDVKMKEKGDIPEGYSVSREKKERFSLILESASTNQTSMYLCASKTAMNTEAFFGQGTRLTVV.

This clone was counted a single time. This chain links TRBV27 with TRBJ2-5; D is unclear. Per germline, CDR1 MNHEY and CDR2 SMNVEV (reference sequence). This CDR3 region has 13 residues. The germline V and J ends were trimmed by 2 bases and 6 bases, with 10 bases remaining between them. In DNA form, the CDR3 reads TGTGCCAGCAGTTTAAATTTGGGGAAGACCCAGTACTTC. It translates to CASSLNLGKTQYF.

The J gene is TRBJ1-1, the V gene TRBV5-1; D may be TRBD1 (5 bases). Germline assignment: CDR1 SGHRS and CDR2 YFSETQ. Between the trimmed V and J ends, which lost 4 bases and 5 bases, there was a span of 18 bases. This CDR3 has 15 amino acids. Here the CDR3 reads CASSVLTEPGTEAFF. The CDR3 DNA reads as TGCGCCAGCAGCGTTTTGACAGAACCGGGGACTGAAGCTTTCTTT.